One TCR beta chain is described in this entry. Its specificity is unknown. TCRdb re-analysed the reads in MiXCR, keeping a single row per CDR3 protein. Among about 530,000 distinct CDR3 sequences listed, around 27% were seen once. CDR1 is MNHEY and CDR2 is SMNVEV in the germline V gene (reference sequence). The CDR3 is 14 residues long. The V end lost 7 bases, the J end lost 1 base, and 13 bases lay between the germline ends. The source of the sample is a study of T cell repertoires in cytomegalovirus infection. Across the study: Public TCR beta signatures were indicative of both CMV infection and a matching HLA type. Whole-study results and caveats: Cumulative public TCR beta family frequency identified CMV carriers with the relevant HLA. What dominated the ex vivo response were HLA-C-restricted CMV-specific TCR beta clonotypes.

V usage is TRBV27 and J usage is TRBJ1-1; D is undetermined. The TCR originated in a human donor in good health (CMV status not recorded). Some clones in this sample may be carry-over from other donors' samples. Sequenced input: PBMCs. CDR3 bases: TGTGCCAGCATTGAATCAGGAGGGAACACTGAAGCTTTCTTT. Encoded protein: CASIESGGNTEAFF.